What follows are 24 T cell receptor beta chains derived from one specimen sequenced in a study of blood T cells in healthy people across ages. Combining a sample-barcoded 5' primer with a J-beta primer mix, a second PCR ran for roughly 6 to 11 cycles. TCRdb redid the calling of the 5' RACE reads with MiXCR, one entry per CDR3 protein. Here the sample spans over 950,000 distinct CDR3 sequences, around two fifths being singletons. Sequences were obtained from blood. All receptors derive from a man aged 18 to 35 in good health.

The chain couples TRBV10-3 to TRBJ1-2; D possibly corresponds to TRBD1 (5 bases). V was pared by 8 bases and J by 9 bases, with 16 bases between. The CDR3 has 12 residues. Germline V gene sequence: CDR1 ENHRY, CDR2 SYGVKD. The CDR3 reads CAIGGQGGRYTF. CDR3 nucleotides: TGTGCCATCGGTGGCCAGGGAGGCCGCTACACCTTC.

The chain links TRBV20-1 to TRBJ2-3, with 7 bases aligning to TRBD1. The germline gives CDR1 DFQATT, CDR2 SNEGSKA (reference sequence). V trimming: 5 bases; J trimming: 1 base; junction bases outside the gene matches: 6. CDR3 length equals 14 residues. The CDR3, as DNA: TGCAGTGCTCCCCTGACAGGGCGCACAGATACGCAGTATTTT. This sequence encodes CSAPLTGRTDTQYF.

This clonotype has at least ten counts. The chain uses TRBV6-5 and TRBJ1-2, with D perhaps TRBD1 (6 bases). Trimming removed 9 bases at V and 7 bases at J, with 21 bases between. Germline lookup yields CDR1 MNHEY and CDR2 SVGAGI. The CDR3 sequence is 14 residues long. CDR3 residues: CASKIQGIQGGYTF. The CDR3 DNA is TGTGCCAGTAAAATACAGGGAATTCAGGGTGGCTACACCTTC.

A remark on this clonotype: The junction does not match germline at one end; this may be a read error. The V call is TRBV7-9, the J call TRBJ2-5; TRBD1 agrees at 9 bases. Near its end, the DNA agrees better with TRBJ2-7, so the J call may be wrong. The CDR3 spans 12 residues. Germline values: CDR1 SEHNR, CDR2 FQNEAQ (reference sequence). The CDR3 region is CASRDRADEQYF. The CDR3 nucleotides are TGCGCAAGCCGGGACAGGGCCGACGAGCAGTACTTC.

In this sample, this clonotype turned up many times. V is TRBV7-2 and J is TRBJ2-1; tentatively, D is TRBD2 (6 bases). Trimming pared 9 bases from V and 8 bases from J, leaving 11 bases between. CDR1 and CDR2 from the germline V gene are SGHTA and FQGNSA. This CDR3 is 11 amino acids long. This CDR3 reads CASTSSDEQFF. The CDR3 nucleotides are TGTGCCAGTACTAGCTCTGATGAGCAGTTCTTC.

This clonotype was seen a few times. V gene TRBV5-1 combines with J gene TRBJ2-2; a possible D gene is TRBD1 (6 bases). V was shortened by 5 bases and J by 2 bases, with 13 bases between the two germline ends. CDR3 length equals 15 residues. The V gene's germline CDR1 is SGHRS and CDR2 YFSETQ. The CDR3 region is CASSPDRINTGELFF. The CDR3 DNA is TGCGCCAGCAGTCCAGACAGGATCAACACCGGGGAGCTGTTTTTT.

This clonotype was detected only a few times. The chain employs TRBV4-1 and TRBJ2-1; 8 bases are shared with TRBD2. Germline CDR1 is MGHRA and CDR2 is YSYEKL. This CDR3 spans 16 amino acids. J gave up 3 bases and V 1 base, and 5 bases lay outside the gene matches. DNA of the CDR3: TGCGCCAGCAGCCAAGCCCCGCGGGGGGACTACAATGAGCAGTTCTTC. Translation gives CASSQAPRGDYNEQFF.

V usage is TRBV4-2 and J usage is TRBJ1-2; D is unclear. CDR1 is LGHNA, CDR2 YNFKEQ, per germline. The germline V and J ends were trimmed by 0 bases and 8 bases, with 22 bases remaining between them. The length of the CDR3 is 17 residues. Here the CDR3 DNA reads TGTGCCAGCAGCCAAGATGGATCATGGAGGGTGAGCGGCGGCTACACCTTC. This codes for CASSQDGSWRVSGGYTF.

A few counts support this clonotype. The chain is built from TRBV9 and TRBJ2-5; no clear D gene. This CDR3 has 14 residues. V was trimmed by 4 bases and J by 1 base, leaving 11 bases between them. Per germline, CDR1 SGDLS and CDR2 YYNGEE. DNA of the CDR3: TGTGCCAGCAGCACCAAGCCTACCCAAGAGACCCAGTACTTC. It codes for CASSTKPTQETQYF.

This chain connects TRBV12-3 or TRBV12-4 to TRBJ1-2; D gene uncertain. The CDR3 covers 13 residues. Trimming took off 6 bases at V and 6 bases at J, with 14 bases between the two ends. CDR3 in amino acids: CASSMDGEDGYTF. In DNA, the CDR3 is TGTGCCAGCAGCATGGACGGGGAGGATGGCTACACCTTC.

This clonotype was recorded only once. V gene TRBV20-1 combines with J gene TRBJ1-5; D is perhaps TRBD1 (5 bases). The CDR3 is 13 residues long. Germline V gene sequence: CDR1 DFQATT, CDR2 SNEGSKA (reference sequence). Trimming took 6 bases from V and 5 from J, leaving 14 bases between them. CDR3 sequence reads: CSAATATDQPQHF. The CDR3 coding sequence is TGCAGTGCGGCGACAGCTACGGATCAGCCCCAGCATTTT.

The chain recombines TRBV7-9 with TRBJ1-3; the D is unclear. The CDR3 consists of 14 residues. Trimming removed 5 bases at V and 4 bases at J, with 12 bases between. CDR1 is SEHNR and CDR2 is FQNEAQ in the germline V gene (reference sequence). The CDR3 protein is CASSAPQPGNTIYF. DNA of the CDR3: TGTGCCAGCAGCGCCCCACAGCCGGGAAACACCATATATTTT. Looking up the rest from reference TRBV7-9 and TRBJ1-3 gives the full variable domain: DTGVSQNPRHKITKRGQNVTFRCDPISEHNRLYWYRQTLGQGPEFLTYFQNEAQLEKSRLLSDRFSAERPKGSFSTLEIQRTEQGDSAMYLCASSAPQPGNTIYFGEGSWLTVV.

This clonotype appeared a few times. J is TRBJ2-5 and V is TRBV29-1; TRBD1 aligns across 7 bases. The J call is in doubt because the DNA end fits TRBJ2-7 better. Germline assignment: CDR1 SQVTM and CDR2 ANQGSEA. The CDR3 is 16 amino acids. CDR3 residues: CSVALGQLASTHEQYF. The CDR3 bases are TGCAGCGTTGCCCTGGGACAGTTGGCAAGTACCCACGAGCAGTACTTC.

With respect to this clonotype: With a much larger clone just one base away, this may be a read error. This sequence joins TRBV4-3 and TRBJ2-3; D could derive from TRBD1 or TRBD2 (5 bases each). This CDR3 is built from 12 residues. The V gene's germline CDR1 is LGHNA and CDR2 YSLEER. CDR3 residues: CAISQSEGTQYF. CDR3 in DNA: TGCGCCATCAGCCAATCTGAGGGGACGCAGTATTTT.

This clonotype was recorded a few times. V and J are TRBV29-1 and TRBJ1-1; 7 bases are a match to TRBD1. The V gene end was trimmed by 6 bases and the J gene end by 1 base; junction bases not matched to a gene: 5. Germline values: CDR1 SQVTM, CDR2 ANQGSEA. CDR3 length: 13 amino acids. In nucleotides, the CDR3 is TGCAGCGTCGCCAGGGGGGGGAACACTGAAGCTTTCTTT. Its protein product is CSVARGGNTEAFF.

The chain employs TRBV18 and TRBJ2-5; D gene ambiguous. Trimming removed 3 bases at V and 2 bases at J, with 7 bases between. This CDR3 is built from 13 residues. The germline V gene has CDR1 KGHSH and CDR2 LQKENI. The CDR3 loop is CASSPRRQETQYF. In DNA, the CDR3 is TGTGCCAGCTCACCTCGACGACAAGAGACCCAGTACTTC. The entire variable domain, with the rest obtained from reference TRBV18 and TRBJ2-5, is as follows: NAGVMQNPRHLVRRRGQEARLRCSPMKGHSHVYWYRQLPEEGLKFMVYLQKENIIDESGMPKERFSAEFPKEGPSILRIQQVVRGDSAAYFCASSPRRQETQYFGPGTRLLVL.

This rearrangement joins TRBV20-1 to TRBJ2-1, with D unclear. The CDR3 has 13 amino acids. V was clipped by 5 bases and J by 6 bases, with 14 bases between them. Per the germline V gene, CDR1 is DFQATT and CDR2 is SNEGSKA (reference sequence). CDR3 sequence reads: CSAERLNCNEQFF. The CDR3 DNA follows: TGCAGTGCTGAGAGATTGAACTGCAATGAGCAGTTCTTC.

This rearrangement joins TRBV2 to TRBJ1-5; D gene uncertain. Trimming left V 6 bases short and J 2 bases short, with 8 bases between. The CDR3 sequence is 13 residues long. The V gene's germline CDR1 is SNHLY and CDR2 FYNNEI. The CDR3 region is CASRPEGNQPQHF. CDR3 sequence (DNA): TGTGCCAGCAGGCCGGAGGGCAATCAGCCCCAGCATTTT. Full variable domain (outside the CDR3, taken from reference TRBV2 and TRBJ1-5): EPEVTQTPSHQVTQMGQEVILRCVPISNHLYFYWYRQILGQKVEFLVSFYNNEISEKSEIFDDQFSVERPDGSNFTLKIRSTKLEDSAMYFCASRPEGNQPQHFGDGTRLSIL.

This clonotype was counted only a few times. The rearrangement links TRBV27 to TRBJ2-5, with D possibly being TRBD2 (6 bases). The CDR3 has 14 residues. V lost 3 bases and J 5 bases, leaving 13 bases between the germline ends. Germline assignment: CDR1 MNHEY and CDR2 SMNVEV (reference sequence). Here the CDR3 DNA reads TGTGCCAGCAGTTTGCGGGGCGACCGGGAGACCCAGTACTTC. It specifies CASSLRGDRETQYF.

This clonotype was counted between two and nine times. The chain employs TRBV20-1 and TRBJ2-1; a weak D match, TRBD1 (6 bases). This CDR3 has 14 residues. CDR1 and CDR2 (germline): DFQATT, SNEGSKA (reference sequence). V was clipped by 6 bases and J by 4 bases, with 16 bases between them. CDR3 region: CSARTVRLYNEQFF. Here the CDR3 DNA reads TGCAGTGCCCGGACAGTGAGGCTTTACAATGAGCAGTTCTTC.

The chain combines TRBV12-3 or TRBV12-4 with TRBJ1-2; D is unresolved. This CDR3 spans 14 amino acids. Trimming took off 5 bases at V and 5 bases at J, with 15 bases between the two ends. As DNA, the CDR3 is TGTGCCAGCAGTGGCGGGTCGGGAAGTTATGGCTACACCTTC. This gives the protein CASSGGSGSYGYTF.

CDR3 region: CASSQEDRKRQPQHF. The DNA for the CDR3 is TGTGCCAGCAGCCAAGAAGACAGGAAGCGTCAGCCCCAGCATTTT. The V call is TRBV4-2, the J call TRBJ1-5; the D gene is possibly TRBD1 (6 bases). The CDR3 runs to 15 residues. V lost 0 bases and J lost 6, with 12 bases in between. Germline V gene sequence: CDR1 LGHNA, CDR2 YNFKEQ.

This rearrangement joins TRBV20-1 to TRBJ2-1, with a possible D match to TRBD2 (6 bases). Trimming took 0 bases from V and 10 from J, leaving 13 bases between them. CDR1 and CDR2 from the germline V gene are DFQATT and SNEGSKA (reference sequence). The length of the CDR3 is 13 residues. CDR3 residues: CSARDGTPQEQFF. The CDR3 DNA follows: TGCAGTGCTAGAGATGGGACTCCACAAGAGCAGTTCTTC.

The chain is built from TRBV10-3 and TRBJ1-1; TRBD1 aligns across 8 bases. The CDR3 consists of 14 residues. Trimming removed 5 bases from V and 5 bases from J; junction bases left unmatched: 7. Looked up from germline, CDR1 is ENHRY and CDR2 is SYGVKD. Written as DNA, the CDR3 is TGTGCCATCAGTCTGACAGGGGATGAAACTGAAGCTTTCTTT. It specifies CAISLTGDETEAFF.